The source of this T cell receptor beta chain is a study of blood T cell repertoires in COVID-19. Germline trimming cut 4 bases from V and 0 bases from J; bases unmatched to any gene: 10. The CDR3 spans 17 residues. Germline V gives CDR1 LGHDT, CDR2 YNNKEL (reference sequence). Produced via immunoSEQ multiplex PCR; TCRdb's table is partial and in-frame only. The data contain over 200,000 clones, about nine tenths of them singletons. This sequence was found in a woman aged 60-75 years with acute or convalescent COVID-19. The V gene is TRBV3-1 (or the pseudogene TRBV3-2), the J gene TRBJ1-1; TRBD1 matches at 8 bases. Input material: peripheral blood. In nucleotides, the CDR3 is TGTGCCAGCAGCCCCGGACAGGGAGAAGGGCTGAACACTGAAGCTTTCTTT. It is translated as CASSPGQGEGLNTEAFF.